This T cell receptor beta chain appears in the sequencing data of a study of OX40 agonist ivuxolimab in advanced cancers. Concerning the study at large: Ivuxolimab, which targeted the costimulatory receptor OX40 (CD134), was an agonistic, fully human IgG2 monoclonal antibody. Among the approximately 54 dose-escalation patients, some 19 had hepatocellular carcinoma, roughly 15 melanoma, 9 renal cell carcinoma and 9 head and neck cancer. Intravenous ivuxolimab was administered to patients every 2 weeks at six dose levels: 0.01, 0.1, 0.3, 1.5, 3 and 10 mg/kg. The paper reports the monotherapy dose-escalation portion (N of about 56 patients) of the phase I ivuxolimab trial. Three dose-escalation patients achieved partial responses, one with hepatocellular carcinoma and two with cutaneous melanoma. Peripheral TCRbeta sequencing was intended to test whether TCR sequence diversity was altered and clonal T-cell expansion was caused by ivuxolimab. Patients were allowed to have had prior anti-PD-1, anti-PD-L1 or anti-CTLA-4 therapy, and approximately 39% of the dose-escalation patients had been treated with checkpoint inhibitors. The dose-escalation cohort was about 86% male with a mean age of around 62 years, ranging from about 20 to 80.

The paper's findings and limits, for the study overall: Low levels of normalized T-cell clonal expansion were also seen in some patients who did not respond. Which antigens the clonally expanded peripheral T cells were specific for was not determined. In the 0.1-3.0 mg/kg groups, partial responders had among the lowest normalized peripheral clonal expansion, particularly in CD8+ T cells. At doses from 0.1 to 3.0 mg/kg, clonal expansion was seen in both CD4+ and CD8+ blood T cells between baseline and week 6. On average, CD8+ T cells showed more expanded clones than CD4+ T cells after ivuxolimab.

To sequence the TCRbeta CDR3 region, genomic DNA was isolated from the sorted cells. The immunoSEQ Assay was used to sequence the TCRbeta CDR3 regions. What TCRdb holds here is the immuneACCESS table cut down to in-frame rearrangements. Part of the clones is not present; checked against another copy, under half of the missing clones reflect an unresolved V gene, and the others are unexplained. The sample table contains fewer than 90,000 clones; only one count was recorded for 80% to 90% of them. The ten largest account for 2% to 2.5% of the sample. Deletion took 5 bases off V and 0 bases off J, with a span of 8 bases between the germline ends. Based on the germline V gene, the CDR1 and CDR2 sequences are MDHEN and SYDVKM. The CDR3 goes from the cysteine to the phenylalanine over 14 residues. The only DNA kept is the CDR3, 42 bases in frame from the first base. The trial excluded patients who had a history of autoimmune disease or were on systemic immunosuppression. Peripheral blood for TCR sequencing was drawn from every dose cohort at baseline, at cycle 4 day 1 and at cycle 7 day 1. Samples were obtained from an open-label, multicenter, first-in-human phase I dose-escalation trial of ivuxolimab. Adults with locally advanced or metastatic melanoma, renal cell, hepatocellular, or head and neck squamous cell carcinoma were enrolled in the trial. Before TCR sequencing, CD4+ and CD8+ T cells were separately sorted from peripheral blood.

In its sample, this clone was seen once. The clone's antigen remains unknown. Per-nucleotide qualities are absent, and no much larger clonotype sits a single base away. The receptor comes from an adult with an advanced solid tumor such as melanoma, head and neck, liver or kidney cancer. The sequencing here drew on CD4+ or CD8+ T cells sorted from blood, taken in a trial of the OX40 agonist ivuxolimab. This chain joins TRBV28 to TRBJ1-5; the D segment cannot be called with confidence. The nucleotide sequence is TGTGCCAGCAGTCTGACGGATAGCAATCAGCCCCAGCATTTT. This is translated as CASSLTDSNQPQHF.